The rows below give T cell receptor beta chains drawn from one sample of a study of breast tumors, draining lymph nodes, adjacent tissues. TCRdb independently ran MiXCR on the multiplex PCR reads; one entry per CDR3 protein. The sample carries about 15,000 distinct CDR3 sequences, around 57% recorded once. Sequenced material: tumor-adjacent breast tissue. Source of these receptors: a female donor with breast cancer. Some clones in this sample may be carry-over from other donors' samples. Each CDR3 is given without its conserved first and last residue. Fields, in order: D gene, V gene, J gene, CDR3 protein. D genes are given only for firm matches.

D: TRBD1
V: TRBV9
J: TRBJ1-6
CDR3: ASSVGTGLDSPLH

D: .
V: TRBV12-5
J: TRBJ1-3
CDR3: ASGFEDTIY

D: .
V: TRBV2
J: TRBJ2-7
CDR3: ASRSLKRTSYEQY

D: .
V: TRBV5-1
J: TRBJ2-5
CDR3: ASSPESGHQY

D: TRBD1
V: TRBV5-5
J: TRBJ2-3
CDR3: ASSSREGGWDTQY

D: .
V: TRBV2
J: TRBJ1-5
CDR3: ASSEVTGLGPQH

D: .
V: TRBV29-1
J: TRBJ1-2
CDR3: SAPDPRGPGYT

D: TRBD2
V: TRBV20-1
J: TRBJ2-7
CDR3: SATSPGTSTYEQY

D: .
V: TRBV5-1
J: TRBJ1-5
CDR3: ASSLDAGGDQPQH

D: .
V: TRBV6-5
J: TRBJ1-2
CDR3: ASFETNYGYT

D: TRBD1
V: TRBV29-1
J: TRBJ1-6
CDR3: SAQTGVNSPLH

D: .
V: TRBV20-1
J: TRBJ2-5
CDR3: SAGPLSETPY

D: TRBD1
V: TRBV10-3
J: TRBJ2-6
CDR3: AISDPDRDSGANVLT

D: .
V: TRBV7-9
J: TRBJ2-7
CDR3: ASSSGLTPNEQY

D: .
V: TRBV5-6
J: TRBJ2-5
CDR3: ASSFNREETQY

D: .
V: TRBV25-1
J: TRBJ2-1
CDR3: ASSELRRGDEQF

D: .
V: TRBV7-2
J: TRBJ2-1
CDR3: ASSPSYNEQF

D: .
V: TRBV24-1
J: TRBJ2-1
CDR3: ATSDLWQGNNEQF

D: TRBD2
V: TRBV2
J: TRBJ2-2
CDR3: ASSEPSGGYTGELF

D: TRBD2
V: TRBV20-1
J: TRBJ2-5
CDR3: SALAGGQETQY

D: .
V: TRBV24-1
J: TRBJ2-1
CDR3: ATSDFAGPYNEQF

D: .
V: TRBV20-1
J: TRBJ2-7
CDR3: SARPGLDEQY

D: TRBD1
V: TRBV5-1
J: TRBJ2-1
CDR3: ASSLDGTGEYEQF

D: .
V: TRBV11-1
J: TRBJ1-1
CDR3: ASSSWGEAF

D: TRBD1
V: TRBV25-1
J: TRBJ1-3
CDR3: ASSGTGENTIY

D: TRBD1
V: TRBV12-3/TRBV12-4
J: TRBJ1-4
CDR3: ASSRRTGGGEKLF

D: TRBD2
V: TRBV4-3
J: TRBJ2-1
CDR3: ASSQRLAGLSSYNEQF

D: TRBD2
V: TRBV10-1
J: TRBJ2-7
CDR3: ARGGATSGRFYEQY

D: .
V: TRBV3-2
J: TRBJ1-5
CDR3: ASSQDGTNQPQH

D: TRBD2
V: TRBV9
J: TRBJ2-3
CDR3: ASSSIRLAGVGDTQY

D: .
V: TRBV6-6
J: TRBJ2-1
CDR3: ASSYGRGSNEQF

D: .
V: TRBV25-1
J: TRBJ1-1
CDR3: ATEDRGTEAF

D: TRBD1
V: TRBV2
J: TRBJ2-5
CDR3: ASKLDRAQETQY

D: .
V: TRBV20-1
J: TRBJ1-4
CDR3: SAREPTGRRNEKLF

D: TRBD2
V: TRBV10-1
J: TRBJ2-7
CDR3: ARGGVTSGAYEQY

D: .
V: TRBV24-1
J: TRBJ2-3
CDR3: ATSDLDRGTLVGDTQY

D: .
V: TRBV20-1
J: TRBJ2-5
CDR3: SANRVDKTQY

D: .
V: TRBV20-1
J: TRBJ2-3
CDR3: SARGEHTDTQY

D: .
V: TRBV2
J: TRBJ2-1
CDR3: ASSEDGGIYNEQF

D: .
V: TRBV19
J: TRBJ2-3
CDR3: ARSVVGRADTQY

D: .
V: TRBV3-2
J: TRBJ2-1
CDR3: ASSPEGGVLYNEQF

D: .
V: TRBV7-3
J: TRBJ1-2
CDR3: ASSLSPGSEYGYP

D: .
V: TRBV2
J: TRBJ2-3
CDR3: ASEEDTQY

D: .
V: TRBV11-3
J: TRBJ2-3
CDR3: ASSRGAVTDTQY

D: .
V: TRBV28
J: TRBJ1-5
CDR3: ASSRQDINQPQH